The 16 T cell receptor beta chains below all came from one sample that was sequenced in a study of memory CD4+ T cells and cytomegalovirus serostatus. Method: immunoSEQ multiplex PCR; TCRdb's copy keeps in-frame clones and lacks some. The repertoire has 45,000 to 60,000 clones, 75% to 85% of them found once; the top ten carry approximately 0.7%. Single viable CD3+CD4+CD8-CD45RO+ cells were sorted as the memory CD4+ T cells. What was sequenced was memory CD4+ T cells from blood. The receptors derive from an adult in good health and CMV-seronegative.

The rearrangement uses TRBV7-9 and TRBJ2-6, with a possible D match to TRBD2 (6 bases). The CDR3 is 17 residues long. The V and J ends lost 6 bases and 0 bases respectively, with 15 bases between them. Per the germline V gene, CDR1 is SEHNR and CDR2 is FQNEAQ (reference sequence). CDR3 coding DNA: TGTGCCAGCAGGGGGGGACCCCGCGACTCTGGGGCCAACGTCCTGACTTTC. Residues: CASRGGPRDSGANVLTF.

This sequence joins TRBV20-1 and TRBJ1-1; possible D gene TRBD1, 6 bases. Germline CDR1 DFQATT, CDR2 SNEGSKA (reference sequence). The CDR3 has 11 amino acids. V dropped 5 bases and J dropped 9 bases, with 13 bases sitting between them. The CDR3: CSAQTGMKAFF. The CDR3 nucleotides are TGCAGTGCTCAGACAGGTATGAAAGCTTTCTTT.

J is TRBJ1-5 and V is TRBV19; no clear D. Germline V gene sequence: CDR1 LNHDA, CDR2 SQIVND (reference sequence). The germline V and J ends were trimmed by 5 bases and 4 bases, with 9 bases remaining between them. This CDR3 contains 13 residues. The chain's CDR3 is CASSFSENQPQHF. The CDR3 region has the DNA TGTGCCAGTAGTTTCAGTGAAAATCAGCCCCAGCATTTT.

V gene TRBV18 combines with J gene TRBJ2-3; no definite D call. The CDR3 totals 14 residues. Germline values: CDR1 KGHSH, CDR2 LQKENI. The V gene lost 2 bases and the J gene lost 0 bases, with 6 bases spanning the gap. The CDR3: CASSPTRSTDTQYF. CDR3 in DNA: TGTGCCAGCTCACCAACGAGAAGCACAGATACGCAGTATTTT. Combining the CDR3 with reference TRBV18 and TRBJ2-3 gives the whole variable domain NAGVMQNPRHLVRRRGQEARLRCSPMKGHSHVYWYRQLPEEGLKFMVYLQKENIIDESGMPKERFSAEFPKEGPSILRIQQVVRGDSAAYFCASSPTRSTDTQYFGPGTRLTVL.

This rearrangement joins TRBV11-1 to TRBJ2-1; D remains unclear. V was pared by 7 bases and J by 4 bases, with 11 bases between. CDR1 and CDR2 from the germline V gene are SGHAT and FQDESV (reference sequence). CDR3 size: 13 residues. The CDR3 DNA sequence: TGTGCCAGCACCCGTCGAGGATACAATGAGCAGTTCTTC. This gives the protein CASTRRGYNEQFF.

The chain combines TRBV5-4 with TRBJ2-7; weak D call: TRBD2 (5 bases). The CDR3 sequence is 13 residues long. Germline loops: CDR1 SGHNT, CDR2 YYREEE (reference sequence). Trimming removed 4 bases at V and 6 bases at J, with 14 bases between. The CDR3 bases are TGTGCCAGCAGCCCCGCCACTCGGGGCGAGCAGTACTTC. This translates into CASSPATRGEQYF.

V and J are TRBV2 and TRBJ2-5; 8 bases align to TRBD1. The CDR3 length is 13 residues. The ends lost 6 bases at V and 3 bases at J; junction bases unmatched: 3. Germline lookup yields CDR1 SNHLY and CDR2 FYNNEI. Written as DNA, the CDR3 is TGTGCCAGCAGCAGGGGGCGAGAAGAGACCCAGTACTTC. It is translated as CASSRGREETQYF.

The chain employs TRBV5-4 and TRBJ2-3; 10 bases agree with TRBD2. V lost 4 bases and J lost 6; bases outside the gene matches: 11. CDR1 SGHNT and CDR2 YYREEE come from the germline V gene (reference sequence). The CDR3 covers 16 residues. CDR3 protein: CASSLASGRAVDTQYF. CDR3 nucleotide sequence: TGTGCCAGCAGCCTGGCGAGCGGGAGGGCCGTGGATACGCAGTATTTT.

This chain's CDR3 is CAISDGTRLSSGNTIYF. The CDR3 DNA follows: TGTGCCATCAGTGACGGTACCCGTCTCTCTTCTGGAAACACCATATATTTT. The chain has TRBV10-3 and TRBJ1-3; D unresolved. The CDR3 is 17 residues long. The germline V gene encodes CDR1 ENHRY and CDR2 SYGVKD. The V gene lost 3 bases and the J gene lost 1 base, with 16 bases spanning the gap.

The V and J genes are TRBV6-5 and TRBJ2-1; either TRBD1 or TRBD2 may fit D (5 bases each). CDR1 is MNHEY and CDR2 is SVGAGI in the germline V gene. The CDR3 runs 15 residues. V was pared by 6 bases and J by 3 bases, with 15 bases between. The CDR3 loop is CASSPTGPIYNEQFF. The DNA for the CDR3 is TGTGCCAGCAGCCCTACGGGACCAATCTACAATGAGCAGTTCTTC.

The chain is built from TRBV7-8 and TRBJ1-5; D is undetermined. CDR1 and CDR2 from the germline V gene are SGHVS and FQNEAQ. V was cut by 0 bases and J by 6 bases, with 6 bases left in between. The CDR3 extends over 13 amino acids. The CDR3 here is CASSLANSQPQHF. For the CDR3, the DNA is TGTGCCAGCAGCTTAGCCAACAGTCAGCCCCAGCATTTT. Drawing the rest from reference TRBV7-8 and TRBJ1-5, the complete variable domain is GAGVSQSPRYKVAKRGQDVALRCDPISGHVSLFWYQQALGQGPEFLTYFQNEAQLDKSGLPSDRFFAERPEGSVSTLKIQRTQQEDSAVYLCASSLANSQPQHFGDGTRLSIL.

The gene calls are TRBV7-6 and TRBJ2-3, with 8 bases identical to TRBD2. With V trimmed by 1 base and J by 2 bases, 5 bases remained unmatched. The CDR3 covers 16 residues. Germline loops: CDR1 SGHVS, CDR2 FNYEAQ. The CDR3 bases are TGTGCCAGCAGCTTAGGATCCGGGAGGGCCACAGATACGCAGTATTTT. It codes for CASSLGSGRATDTQYF.

V gene TRBV9 combines with J gene TRBJ1-2, with D possibly TRBD1 on 5 matching bases. Per germline, CDR1 SGDLS and CDR2 YYNGEE. The CDR3 spans 14 residues. Trimming cost V 6 bases and J 5 bases, with 17 bases left between them. CDR3 in amino acids: CASTSSPEGYGYTF. Written as DNA, the CDR3 is TGTGCCAGCACCTCCAGCCCCGAGGGGTATGGCTACACCTTC.

The V and J genes are TRBV11-2 and TRBJ2-1; D unclear. The V end was cut by 0 bases, the J end by 9 bases, with 15 bases between. This CDR3 is built from 15 residues. Germline CDR1 SGHAT, CDR2 FQNNGV. CDR3 sequence reads: CASSLEQHKGLEQFF. The CDR3 nucleotides are TGTGCCAGCAGCTTAGAACAGCACAAAGGCCTTGAGCAGTTCTTC.

V and J are TRBV7-3 and TRBJ2-1; 10 bases align to TRBD2. The CDR3 contains 14 residues. Germline V lookup: CDR1 SGHTA, CDR2 FQGTGA. Trimming removed 2 bases from V and 6 bases from J; junction bases left unmatched: 1. CDR3 sequence (DNA): TGTGCCAGCAGCTTATCTAGCGGGAGCAATGAGCAGTTCTTC. The encoded protein is CASSLSSGSNEQFF.

This clone was counted a few times. The J gene is TRBJ1-3, the V gene TRBV28; a weak D match, TRBD1 (5 bases). The germline CDR1 and CDR2 sequences are MDHEN and SYDVKM. Trimming left V 6 bases short and J 3 bases short, with 15 bases between. The CDR3 contains 15 residues. Here the CDR3 DNA reads TGTGCCAGCAGATTCACAGGTGCTTATGGAAACACCATATATTTT. Its protein is CASRFTGAYGNTIYF. Filled out from reference TRBV28 and TRBJ1-3, the complete variable domain reads DVKVTQSSRYLVKRTGEKVFLECVQDMDHENMFWYRQDPGLGLRLIYFSYDVKMKEKGDIPEGYSVSREKKERFSLILESASTNQTSMYLCASRFTGAYGNTIYFGEGSWLTVV.